The clone carrying this T cell receptor (beta chain) was found many times. These data originate in a study of blood T cells in healthy people across ages. Combining a sample-barcoded 5' primer with a J-beta primer mix, a second PCR ran for roughly 7 to 12 cycles. Every sample produced at least 2.5 million CDR3-containing paired-end reads. MiXCR was run by TCRdb on the 5' RACE reads, yielding one entry per CDR3 protein. The data contain approximately 960,000 distinct CDR3 sequences, just under 30% of them seen just once; the ten biggest clones take up 9.5% to 13%. After removal of 9 bases from V and 3 bases from J, the junction contained 6 bases not matched to a gene. This CDR3 spans 14 amino acids. The germline CDR1 and CDR2 sequences are LNHDA and SQIVND (reference sequence). These records were also assigned to another study, of T cells of mothers and their children. Turning to that study: Detection of persistent microchimeric T cell clones did not occur.

The sample taken for sequencing was blood. The TCR originated in a woman in her thirties or forties in good health. This chain joins TRBV19 and TRBJ1-4; 8 bases are shared with TRBD1. CDR3 DNA sequence: TGTGCCAGCAAAGGACAGGGCCCTAATGAAAAACTGTTTTTT. Its protein product is CASKGQGPNEKLFF.